The clone carrying this T cell receptor (beta chain) was seen more than once but under ten times. MiXCR, run by TCRdb on the 5' RACE reads, gives a single entry per CDR3 protein. Of some 440,000 distinct CDR3 sequences listed, more than 20% were seen once; the top ten hold under 15%. The sample originates from a study of T-cell memory formation after mild COVID-19. This CDR3 is built from 15 residues. V dropped 4 bases and J dropped 6; count of bases not matched to a gene: 8. From germline, CDR1 is SGHTA and CDR2 FQGNSA. This sequence was found in an adult woman who had mild COVID-19 (a few samples of this study predate the infection). Cell type and time point are not known. This chain connects TRBV7-2 to TRBJ2-1; 8 bases are shared with TRBD2. The sequenced sample consisted of PBMCs or a T cell subset sorted from them (not recorded which). CDR3 in amino acids: CASSYSGTSSNEQFF. The CDR3 coding sequence is TGTGCCAGCAGCTATAGCGGGACCTCGAGCAATGAGCAGTTCTTC.